Here is one T cell receptor (beta chain) with its context. Authors' methods: Reference gene primer amplification gave nucleated cell count estimates. TCRdb's copy holds only in-frame clones and misses some; the assay was immunoSEQ multiplex PCR. V, J and clone size derive from that table, while D and trimming were established from the DNA sequence. The repertoire consists of roughly 73,000 clones, with about 88% occurring once and the leading ten covering approximately 4.1%. This CDR3 has 14 residues. Looked up from germline, CDR1 is MDHEN and CDR2 is SYDVKM. Trimming cost V 6 bases and J 5 bases; bases outside gene matches: 6. This sample was taken from a study of blood T cell repertoires in COVID-19. Looking at the study overall: There were acute and convalescent COVID-19 samples, and they came from the United States, Italy and Spain. T cells, B-cell-depleted T cells, or PBMCs supplied cDNA or gDNA.

The sequenced sample consisted of peripheral blood. The TCR sequence derives from a man in his sixties or seventies with active COVID-19. The gene calls are TRBV28 and TRBJ1-1; 10 bases fit TRBD1. CDR3 DNA sequence: TGTGCCAGCAGGCGACAGGGGGCCCCAACTGAAGCTTTCTTT. Protein product: CASRRQGAPTEAFF.